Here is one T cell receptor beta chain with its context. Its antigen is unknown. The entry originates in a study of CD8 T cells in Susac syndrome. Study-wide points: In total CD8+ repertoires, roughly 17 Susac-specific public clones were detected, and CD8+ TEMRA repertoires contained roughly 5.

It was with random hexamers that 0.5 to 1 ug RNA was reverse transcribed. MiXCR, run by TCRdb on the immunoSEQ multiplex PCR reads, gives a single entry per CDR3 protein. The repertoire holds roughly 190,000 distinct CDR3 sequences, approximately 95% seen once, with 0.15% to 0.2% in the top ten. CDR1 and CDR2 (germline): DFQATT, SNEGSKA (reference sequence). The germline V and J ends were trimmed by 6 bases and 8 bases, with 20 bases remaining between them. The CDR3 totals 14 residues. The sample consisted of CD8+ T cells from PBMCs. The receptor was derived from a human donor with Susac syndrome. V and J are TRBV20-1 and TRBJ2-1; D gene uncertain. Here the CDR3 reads CSARDPSNFHEQFF. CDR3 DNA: TGCAGTGCCCGTGACCCATCCAATTTTCATGAGCAGTTCTTC.